Following are 17 T cell receptor beta chains from one sample sequenced in a study of cytomegalovirus exposure and HLA in healthy donors. The PCR contained 60 Vbeta and 13 Jbeta primers. Generated by immunoSEQ multiplex PCR, the TCRdb table keeps only in-frame clones and is missing some. The sample contains roughly 110,000 clones, around three quarters of which appear only once. The sequenced material came from PBMCs. Receptors originate from a woman younger than 30 in good health and CMV-seropositive.

The chain couples TRBV25-1 to TRBJ2-7, with 7 bases identical to TRBD1. Germline V lookup: CDR1 MGHDK, CDR2 SYGVNS. With 5 bases clipped from V and 0 bases from J, the junction kept 7 bases outside the gene matches. The CDR3 sequence is 15 residues long. CDR3 sequence reads: CASSIGGYPSYEQYF. Written as DNA, the CDR3 is TGTGCCAGCAGTATAGGGGGCTATCCCTCCTACGAGCAGTACTTC.

In its sample, this clone was seen once. The chain has TRBV9 and TRBJ2-1, with D maybe TRBD2 (5 bases). The germline V and J ends were trimmed by 4 bases and 3 bases, with 20 bases remaining between them. The germline CDR1 and CDR2 sequences are SGDLS and YYNGEE. The CDR3 has 17 residues. The CDR3 reads CASSPLGGPLGYNEQFF. The CDR3 nucleotides are TGTGCCAGCAGCCCCCTCGGAGGCCCCCTTGGCTACAATGAGCAGTTCTTC.

The CDR3 loop reads CASSSTGHHYGYTF. The CDR3 DNA reads as TGTGCCAGTAGTTCCACGGGACATCACTATGGCTACACCTTC. The rearrangement uses TRBV19 and TRBJ1-2; tentatively, D is TRBD1 (6 bases). Germline V gene sequence: CDR1 LNHDA, CDR2 SQIVND (reference sequence). This CDR3 has 14 residues. The V and J ends lost 5 bases and 3 bases respectively, with 13 bases between them. Using reference TRBV19 and TRBJ1-2 for the parts outside the CDR3, the full variable domain is DGGITQSPKYLFRKEGQNVTLSCEQNLNHDAMYWYRQDPGQGLRLIYYSQIVNDFQKGDIAEGYSVSREKKESFPLTVTSAQKNPTAFYLCASSSTGHHYGYTFGSGTRLTVV.

J is TRBJ1-5 and V is TRBV6-6; no definite D call. Between the trimmed V and J ends, which lost 6 bases and 0 bases, there was a span of 15 bases. This CDR3 is 16 amino acids long. Germline lookup yields CDR1 MNHNY and CDR2 SVGAGI (reference sequence). Here the CDR3 reads CASRTKTSASNQPQHF. DNA of the CDR3: TGTGCCAGCAGAACCAAGACATCCGCTAGCAATCAGCCCCAGCATTTT.

The V call is TRBV11-1, the J call TRBJ2-2, with D unresolved. The CDR3 is 14 amino acids. The V and J ends lost 2 bases and 5 bases respectively, with 9 bases between them. Germline V gene sequence: CDR1 SGHAT, CDR2 FQDESV (reference sequence). CDR3 DNA sequence: TGTGCCAGCAGCTTACTCGGCGGAACCGGGGAGCTGTTTTTT. Its translation is CASSLLGGTGELFF.

V is TRBV6-1 and J is TRBJ2-7; D is ambiguous. The CDR3 sequence is 15 residues long. Trimming pared 6 bases from V and 0 bases from J, leaving 15 bases between. Germline lookup yields CDR1 MNHNS and CDR2 SASEGT. Here the CDR3 reads CASRKLYSLSYEQYF. Written as DNA, the CDR3 is TGTGCCAGCAGGAAATTATACAGTCTCTCCTACGAGCAGTACTTC.

The V gene is TRBV2, the J gene TRBJ1-2, with 7 bases matching TRBD1. This CDR3 spans 13 amino acids. CDR1 is SNHLY, CDR2 FYNNEI, per germline. Trimming removed 4 bases from V and 5 bases from J; junction bases left unmatched: 4. The CDR3 sequence is CASSVGTVYGYTF. DNA for the CDR3: TGTGCCAGCAGTGTCGGGACAGTTTATGGCTACACCTTC.

The chain carries TRBV5-1 and TRBJ1-3, with 8 bases matching TRBD1. V gave up 4 bases and J gave up 0 bases; unmatched junction bases: 6. Germline V CDR1 and CDR2: SGHRS, YFSETQ. CDR3 length: 16 amino acids. The CDR3 is CASSPRTGSSGNTIYF. Written as DNA, the CDR3 is TGCGCCAGCAGCCCTAGGACAGGGAGCTCTGGAAACACCATATATTTT.

This clone was recorded only once. The chain recombines TRBV23-1 with TRBJ1-2, with 8 bases that match TRBD1. TRBV23-1 is recorded as an ORF, its role being uncertain. J lost 4 bases, V lost 4 bases, and 5 bases had no gene match. The CDR3 loop spans 14 amino acids. The CDR3 reads CASSRITGGYGYTF. The CDR3 DNA follows: TGCGCCAGCAGTCGCATCACAGGGGGCTATGGCTACACCTTC.

This chain uses TRBV6-5 with TRBJ2-3, with 12 bases that match TRBD2. The CDR3 sequence is 15 residues long. CDR1 is MNHEY, CDR2 SVGAGI, per germline. The junction had 10 bases not matched to a gene; V was cut back by 11 bases and J by 4 bases. The CDR3 DNA is TGTGCCGGACGGACTAGCGGGAAGGGGGCAGATACGCAGTATTTT. Residues: CAGRTSGKGADTQYF.

The gene calls are TRBV2 and TRBJ1-2, with D possibly being TRBD1 (6 bases). CDR1 is SNHLY, CDR2 FYNNEI, per germline. Trimming left V 6 bases short and J 4 bases short, with 21 bases between. CDR3 length: 16 amino acids. The CDR3 coding sequence is TGTGCCAGCAGCGGGGGGCCGTTCCGGCCGCGCTATGGCTACACCTTC. It codes for CASSGGPFRPRYGYTF.

The chain combines TRBV5-1 with TRBJ2-1; TRBD2 agrees at 7 bases. CDR3 length: 14 residues. J was trimmed by 5 bases and V by 5 bases; bases with no gene match: 7. Per the germline V gene, CDR1 is SGHRS and CDR2 is YFSETQ. The CDR3 loop reads CASSGGRGDNEQFF. Here the CDR3 DNA reads TGCGCCAGCAGTGGAGGGAGGGGCGACAATGAGCAGTTCTTC.

The genes are TRBV11-2 and TRBJ1-5; 7 bases match TRBD1. Germline V gene lookup returns CDR1 SGHAT and CDR2 FQNNGV. The CDR3 length is 15 residues. With V trimmed by 1 base and J by 8 bases, 8 bases remained unmatched. CDR3 amino acids: CASSLGTGASKPQHF. The CDR3 nucleotides read TGTGCCAGCAGCTTAGGCACAGGGGCGAGCAAGCCCCAGCATTTT.

The rearrangement joins TRBV27 to TRBJ2-1; TRBD1 matches 7 bases. Germline assignment: CDR1 MNHEY and CDR2 SMNVEV (reference sequence). V dropped 5 bases and J dropped 4; count of bases not matched to a gene: 11. CDR3 length equals 16 residues. CDR3 sequence reads: CASSALRTGLYNEQFF. For the CDR3, the DNA is TGTGCCAGCAGTGCCTTAAGGACAGGACTTTACAATGAGCAGTTCTTC.

The rearrangement joins TRBV7-6 to TRBJ1-1; TRBD1 aligns across 10 bases. CDR3 length: 16 amino acids. The V gene end was trimmed by 1 base and the J gene end by 5 bases; junction bases not matched to a gene: 7. Looked up from germline, CDR1 is SGHVS and CDR2 is FNYEAQ. In DNA form, the CDR3 reads TGTGCCAGCAGCTTAGGAGGGGGACAGGGGTGGACTGAAGCTTTCTTT. Translation: CASSLGGGQGWTEAFF.

The genes are TRBV5-4 and TRBJ2-7, with D perhaps matching TRBD2 (6 bases). Trimming removed 0 bases at V and 7 bases at J, with 8 bases between. The CDR3 covers 12 residues. Germline-derived CDR1 and CDR2 are SGHNT and YYREEE (reference sequence). The CDR3 sequence is CASSLGGREQYF. CDR3 DNA sequence: TGTGCCAGCAGCTTGGGGGGGAGGGAGCAGTACTTC.

This clone was seen more than once but under ten times. The rearrangement links TRBV20-1 to TRBJ1-2; possible D gene TRBD1, 6 bases. V was trimmed by 6 bases and J by 7 bases, leaving 12 bases between them. The CDR3 contains 11 residues. Germline V gives CDR1 DFQATT, CDR2 SNEGSKA (reference sequence). The CDR3 DNA reads as TGCAGTGCCCATCCGACAGGTGGCTACACCTTC. Translation gives CSAHPTGGYTF.